The sequence of this T cell receptor (beta chain) was determined in a study of shared clonotypes between healthy human individuals. Assay: immunoSEQ multiplex PCR; the TCRdb copy retains only in-frame clones and omits some. The sample includes about 2.1 million clones, 93% of them seen just once. Germline V gene sequence: CDR1 SGHDN, CDR2 FVKESK. This CDR3 region has 14 residues. V shed 1 base and J shed 2 bases, with 9 bases lying between them. As defined, naive CD8 cells were CD45RO-negative and positively selected for CCR7, with terminally differentiated effector memory CD45RA+ cells excluded. Sequences were obtained from naive CD8+ T cells from PBMCs. The sequence was obtained from a man younger than 30 in good health. Some clones in this sample may be carry-over from other donors' samples. The V call is TRBV14, the J call TRBJ2-7; no firm D call. The CDR3 here is CASSQGIGPYEQYF. CDR3 sequence (DNA): TGTGCCAGCAGCCAAGGGATAGGGCCCTACGAGCAGTACTTC.